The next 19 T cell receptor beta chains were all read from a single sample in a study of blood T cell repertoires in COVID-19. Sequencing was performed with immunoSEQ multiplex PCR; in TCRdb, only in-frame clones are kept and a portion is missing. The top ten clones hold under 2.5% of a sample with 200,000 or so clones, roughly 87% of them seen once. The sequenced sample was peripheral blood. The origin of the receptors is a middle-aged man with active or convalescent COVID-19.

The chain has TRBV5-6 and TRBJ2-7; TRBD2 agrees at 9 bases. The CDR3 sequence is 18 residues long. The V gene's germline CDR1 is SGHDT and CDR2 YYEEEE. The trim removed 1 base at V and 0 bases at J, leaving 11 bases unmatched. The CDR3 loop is CASSLKRRGGVNSYEQYF. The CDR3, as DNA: TGTGCCAGCAGCTTGAAGAGGCGCGGGGGGGTCAACTCCTACGAGCAGTACTTC. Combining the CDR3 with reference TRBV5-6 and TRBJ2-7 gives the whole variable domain DAGVTQSPTHLIKTRGQQVTLRCSPKSGHDTVSWYQQALGQGPQFIFQYYEEEERQRGNFPDRFSGHQFPNYSSELNVNALLLGDSALYLCASSLKRRGGVNSYEQYFGPGTRLTVT.

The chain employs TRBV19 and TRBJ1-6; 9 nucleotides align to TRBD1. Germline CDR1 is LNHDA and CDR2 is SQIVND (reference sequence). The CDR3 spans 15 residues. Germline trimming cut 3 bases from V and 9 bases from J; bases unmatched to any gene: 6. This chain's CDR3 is CASSISGTGSSPLHF. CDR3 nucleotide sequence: TGTGCCAGTAGTATCTCCGGGACAGGGTCTTCACCCCTCCACTTT.

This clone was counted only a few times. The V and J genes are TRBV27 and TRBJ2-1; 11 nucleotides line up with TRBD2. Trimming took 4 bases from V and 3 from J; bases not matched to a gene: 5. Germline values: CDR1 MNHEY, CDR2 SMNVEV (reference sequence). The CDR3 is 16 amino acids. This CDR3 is CASSSPSGGNYNEQFF. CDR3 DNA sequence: TGTGCCAGCAGTTCACCTAGCGGGGGGAACTACAATGAGCAGTTCTTC.

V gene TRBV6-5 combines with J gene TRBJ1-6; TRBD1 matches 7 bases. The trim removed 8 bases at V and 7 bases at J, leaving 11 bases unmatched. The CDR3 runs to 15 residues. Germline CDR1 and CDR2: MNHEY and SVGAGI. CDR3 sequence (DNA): TGTGCCAGCGCGCCTGACCGGGACAGCAATTCACCCCTCCACTTT. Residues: CASAPDRDSNSPLHF.

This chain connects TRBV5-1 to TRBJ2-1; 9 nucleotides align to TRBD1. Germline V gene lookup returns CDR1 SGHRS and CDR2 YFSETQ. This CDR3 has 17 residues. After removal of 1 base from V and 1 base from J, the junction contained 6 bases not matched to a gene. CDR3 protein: CASSLFGQGSSYNEQFF. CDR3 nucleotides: TGCGCCAGCAGCTTGTTTGGACAGGGGTCTTCCTACAATGAGCAGTTCTTC.

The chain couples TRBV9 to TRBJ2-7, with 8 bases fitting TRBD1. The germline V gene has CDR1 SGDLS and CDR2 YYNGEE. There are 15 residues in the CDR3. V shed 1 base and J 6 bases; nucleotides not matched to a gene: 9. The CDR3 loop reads CASSVRTGWSSEQYF. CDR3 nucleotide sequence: TGTGCCAGCAGCGTACGGACAGGGTGGAGTTCCGAGCAGTACTTC.

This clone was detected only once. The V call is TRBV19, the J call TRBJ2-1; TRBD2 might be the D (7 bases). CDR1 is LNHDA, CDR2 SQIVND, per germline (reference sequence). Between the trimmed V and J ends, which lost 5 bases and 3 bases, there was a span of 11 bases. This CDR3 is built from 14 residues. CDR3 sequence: CASSPGGRYNEQFF. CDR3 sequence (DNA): TGTGCCAGTAGTCCCGGGGGGCGCTACAATGAGCAGTTCTTC.

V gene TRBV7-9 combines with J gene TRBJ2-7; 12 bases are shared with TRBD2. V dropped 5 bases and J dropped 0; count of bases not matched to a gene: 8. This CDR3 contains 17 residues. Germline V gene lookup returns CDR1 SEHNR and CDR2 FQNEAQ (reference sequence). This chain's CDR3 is CASSPRTSGAFSYEQYF. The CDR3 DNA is TGTGCCAGCAGCCCCCGGACTAGCGGGGCCTTCTCCTACGAGCAGTACTTC. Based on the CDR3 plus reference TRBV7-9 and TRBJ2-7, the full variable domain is DTGVSQNPRHKITKRGQNVTFRCDPISEHNRLYWYRQTLGQGPEFLTYFQNEAQLEKSRLLSDRFSAERPKGSFSTLEIQRTEQGDSAMYLCASSPRTSGAFSYEQYFGPGTRLTVT.

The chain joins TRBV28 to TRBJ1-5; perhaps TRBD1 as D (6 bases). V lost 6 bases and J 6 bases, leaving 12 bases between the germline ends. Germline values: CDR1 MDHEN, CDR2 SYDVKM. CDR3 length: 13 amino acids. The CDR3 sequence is CASSVKGVQPQHF. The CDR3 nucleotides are TGTGCCAGCAGCGTCAAGGGGGTTCAGCCCCAGCATTTT. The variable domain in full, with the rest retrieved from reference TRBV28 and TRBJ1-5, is DVKVTQSSRYLVKRTGEKVFLECVQDMDHENMFWYRQDPGLGLRLIYFSYDVKMKEKGDIPEGYSVSREKKERFSLILESASTNQTSMYLCASSVKGVQPQHFGDGTRLSIL.

The DNA of the CDR3 is TGTGCCAGCAGCTTAGGGTCCCCCTGGGGGGGCTCCTACGAGCAGTACTTC. This codes for CASSLGSPWGGSYEQYF. The chain is built from TRBV7-9 and TRBJ2-7, with 7 positions matching TRBD2. This CDR3 region has 17 residues. With 1 base clipped from V and 0 bases from J, the junction kept 9 bases outside the gene matches. CDR1 and CDR2 from the germline V gene are SEHNR and FQNEAQ (reference sequence).

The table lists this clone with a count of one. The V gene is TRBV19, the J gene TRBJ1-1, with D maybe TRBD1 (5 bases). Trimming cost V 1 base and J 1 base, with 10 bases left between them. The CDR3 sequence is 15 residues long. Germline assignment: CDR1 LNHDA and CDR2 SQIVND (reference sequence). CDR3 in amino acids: CASSIGDGANTEAFF. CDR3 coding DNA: TGTGCCAGTAGTATAGGGGATGGGGCGAACACTGAAGCTTTCTTT.

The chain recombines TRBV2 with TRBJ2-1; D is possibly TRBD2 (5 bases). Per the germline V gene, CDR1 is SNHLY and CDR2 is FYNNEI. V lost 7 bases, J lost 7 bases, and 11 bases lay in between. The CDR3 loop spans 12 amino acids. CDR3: CASILTGNEQFF. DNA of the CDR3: TGTGCCAGCATCTTGACGGGGAATGAGCAGTTCTTC. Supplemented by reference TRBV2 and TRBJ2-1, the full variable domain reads EPEVTQTPSHQVTQMGQEVILRCVPISNHLYFYWYRQILGQKVEFLVSFYNNEISEKSEIFDDQFSVERPDGSNFTLKIRSTKLEDSAMYFCASILTGNEQFFGPGTRLTVL.

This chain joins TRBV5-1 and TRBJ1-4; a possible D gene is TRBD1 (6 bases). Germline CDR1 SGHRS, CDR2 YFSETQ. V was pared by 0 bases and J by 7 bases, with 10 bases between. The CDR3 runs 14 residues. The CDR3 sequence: CASSLGGLGEKLFF. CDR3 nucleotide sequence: TGCGCCAGCAGCTTGGGGGGGCTAGGTGAAAAACTGTTTTTT.

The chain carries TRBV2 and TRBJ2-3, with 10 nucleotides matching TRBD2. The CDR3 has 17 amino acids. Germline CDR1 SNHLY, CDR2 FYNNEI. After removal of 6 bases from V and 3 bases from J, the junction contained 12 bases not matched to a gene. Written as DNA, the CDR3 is TGTGCCAGCAGAAGACAGACGAGCGGGGGGGTAACAGATACGCAGTATTTT. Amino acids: CASRRQTSGGVTDTQYF.

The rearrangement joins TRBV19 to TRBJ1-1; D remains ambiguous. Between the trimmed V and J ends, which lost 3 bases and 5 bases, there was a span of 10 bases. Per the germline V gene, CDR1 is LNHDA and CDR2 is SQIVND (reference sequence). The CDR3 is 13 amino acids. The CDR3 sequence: CASSIYTGTEAFF. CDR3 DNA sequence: TGTGCCAGTAGTATTTATACGGGAACTGAAGCTTTCTTT.

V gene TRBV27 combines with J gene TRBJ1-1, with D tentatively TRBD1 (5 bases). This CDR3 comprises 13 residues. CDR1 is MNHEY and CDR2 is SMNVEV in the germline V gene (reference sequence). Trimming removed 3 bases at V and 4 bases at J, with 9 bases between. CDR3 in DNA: TGTGCCAGCAGTTTGATGGGGGGCACTGAAGCTTTCTTT. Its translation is CASSLMGGTEAFF.

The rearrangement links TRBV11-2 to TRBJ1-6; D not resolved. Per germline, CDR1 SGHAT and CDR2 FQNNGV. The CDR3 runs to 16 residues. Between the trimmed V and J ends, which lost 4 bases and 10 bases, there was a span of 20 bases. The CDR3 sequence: CASSSNPRVGRSPLHF. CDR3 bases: TGTGCCAGCAGCTCTAACCCCCGGGTAGGGAGGTCACCCCTCCACTTT.

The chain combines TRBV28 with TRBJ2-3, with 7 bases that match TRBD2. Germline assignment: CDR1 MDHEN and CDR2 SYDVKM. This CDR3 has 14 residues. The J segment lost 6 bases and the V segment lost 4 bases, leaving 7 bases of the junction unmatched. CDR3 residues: CASSSSSGADTQYF. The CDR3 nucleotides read TGTGCCAGCAGTTCCTCTAGCGGAGCTGATACGCAGTATTTT.

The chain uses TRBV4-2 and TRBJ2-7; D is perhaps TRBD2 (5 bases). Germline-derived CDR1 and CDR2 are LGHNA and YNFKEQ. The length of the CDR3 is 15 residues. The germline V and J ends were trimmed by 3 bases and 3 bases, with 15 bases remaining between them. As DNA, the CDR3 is TGTGCCAGCAGCCACCGGACTGATGTCCTCTACGAGCAGTACTTC. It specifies CASSHRTDVLYEQYF.